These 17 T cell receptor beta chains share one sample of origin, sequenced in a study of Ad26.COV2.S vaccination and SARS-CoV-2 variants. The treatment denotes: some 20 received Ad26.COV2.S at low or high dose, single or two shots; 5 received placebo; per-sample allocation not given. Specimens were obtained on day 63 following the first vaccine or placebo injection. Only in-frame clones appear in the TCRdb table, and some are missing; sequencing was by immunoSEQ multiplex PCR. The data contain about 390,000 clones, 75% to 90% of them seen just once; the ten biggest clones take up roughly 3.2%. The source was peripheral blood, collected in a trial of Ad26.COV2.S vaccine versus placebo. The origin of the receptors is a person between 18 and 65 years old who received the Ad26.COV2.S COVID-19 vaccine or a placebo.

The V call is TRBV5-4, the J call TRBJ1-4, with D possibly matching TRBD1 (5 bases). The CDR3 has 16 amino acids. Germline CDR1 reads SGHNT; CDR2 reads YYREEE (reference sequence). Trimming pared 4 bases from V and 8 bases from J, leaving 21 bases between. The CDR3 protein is CASSQKDSLMGEKLFF. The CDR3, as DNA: TGTGCCAGCAGCCAGAAAGACAGTCTAATGGGGGAAAAACTGTTTTTT.

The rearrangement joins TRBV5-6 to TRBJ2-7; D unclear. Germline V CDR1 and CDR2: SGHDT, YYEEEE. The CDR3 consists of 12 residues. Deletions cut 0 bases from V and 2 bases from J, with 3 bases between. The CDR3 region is CASSLGTYEQYF. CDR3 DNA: TGTGCCAGCAGCTTGGGTACCTACGAGCAGTACTTC.

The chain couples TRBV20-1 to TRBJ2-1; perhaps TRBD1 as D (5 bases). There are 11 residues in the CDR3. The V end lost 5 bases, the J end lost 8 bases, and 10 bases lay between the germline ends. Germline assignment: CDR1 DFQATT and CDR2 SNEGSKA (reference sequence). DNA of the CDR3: TGCAGTGCTCCCAGGGTGGATGAGCAGTTCTTC. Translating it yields CSAPRVDEQFF.

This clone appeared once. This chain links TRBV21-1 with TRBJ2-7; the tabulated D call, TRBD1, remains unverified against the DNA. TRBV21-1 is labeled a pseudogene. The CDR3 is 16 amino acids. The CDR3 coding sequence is TGTGCCAGCAGCTTCCTTGCCGGGACAGTGGCGACCGAGCAGTACTTC. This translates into CASSFLAGTVATEQYF.

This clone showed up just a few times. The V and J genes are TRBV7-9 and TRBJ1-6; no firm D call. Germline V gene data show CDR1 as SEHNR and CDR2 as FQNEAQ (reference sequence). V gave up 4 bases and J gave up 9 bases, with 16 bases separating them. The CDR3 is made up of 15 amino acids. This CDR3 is CASSSQRWRTSPLHF. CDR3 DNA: TGTGCCAGCAGCTCACAAAGGTGGAGGACTTCACCCCTCCACTTT.

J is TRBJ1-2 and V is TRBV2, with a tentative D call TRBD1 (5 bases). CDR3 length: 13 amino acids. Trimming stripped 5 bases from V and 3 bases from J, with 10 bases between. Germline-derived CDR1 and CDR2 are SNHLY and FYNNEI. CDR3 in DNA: TGTGCCAGCAGTTTCGGGGGGTACTATGGCTACACCTTC. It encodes CASSFGGYYGYTF.

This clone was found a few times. The CDR3 DNA is TGTGCCAGCAGCTTAGGGAGGGGCTGGCACACTGAAGCTTTCTTT. Its translation: CASSLGRGWHTEAFF. The V gene is TRBV11-2, the J gene TRBJ1-1; TRBD1 might be the D (5 bases). The CDR3 runs 15 residues. V was pared by 1 base and J by 3 bases, with 12 bases between. Germline V CDR1 and CDR2: SGHAT, FQNNGV.

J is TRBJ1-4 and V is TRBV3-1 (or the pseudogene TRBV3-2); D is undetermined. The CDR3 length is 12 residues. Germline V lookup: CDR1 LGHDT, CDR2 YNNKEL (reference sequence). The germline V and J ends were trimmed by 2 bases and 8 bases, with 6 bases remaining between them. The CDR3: CASSQLKEKLFF. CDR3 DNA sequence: TGTGCCAGCAGCCAACTGAAGGAAAAACTGTTTTTT.

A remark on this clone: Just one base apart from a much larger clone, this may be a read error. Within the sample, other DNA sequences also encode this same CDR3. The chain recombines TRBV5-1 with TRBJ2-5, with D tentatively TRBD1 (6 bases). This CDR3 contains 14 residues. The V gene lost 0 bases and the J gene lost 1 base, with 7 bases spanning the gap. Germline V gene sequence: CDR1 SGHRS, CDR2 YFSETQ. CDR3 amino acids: CASSLDRAQETQYF. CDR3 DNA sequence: TGCGCCAGCAGCTTGGACAGGGCCCAAGAGACCCAGTACTTC.

The CDR3 region has the DNA TGCGCCAGCAGCCTCCAGCCCGGCCAGGAATACTTC. Protein: CASSLQPGQEYF. The V and J genes are TRBV5-1 and TRBJ2-5; D ambiguous. In germline, CDR1 is SGHRS, CDR2 YFSETQ. The CDR3 extends over 12 amino acids. V lost 4 bases, J lost 14 bases, and 18 bases lay in between.

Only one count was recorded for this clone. The CDR3 coding sequence is TGTGCCAGCAGTGACTCTTACGGAAACTATGGCTACACCTTC. Its translation: CASSDSYGNYGYTF. The chain uses TRBV6-4 and TRBJ1-2; D not certain. This CDR3 spans 14 amino acids. CDR1 is MRHNA, CDR2 SNTAGT, per germline. Trimming took 0 bases from V and 2 from J, leaving 7 bases between them.

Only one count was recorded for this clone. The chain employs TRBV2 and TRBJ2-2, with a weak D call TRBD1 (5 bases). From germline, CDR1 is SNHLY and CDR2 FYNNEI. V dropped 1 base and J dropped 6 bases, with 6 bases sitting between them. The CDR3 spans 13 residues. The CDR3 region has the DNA TGTGCCAGCAGTGAAGTCAGGGCCGGGGAGCTGTTTTTT. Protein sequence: CASSEVRAGELFF.

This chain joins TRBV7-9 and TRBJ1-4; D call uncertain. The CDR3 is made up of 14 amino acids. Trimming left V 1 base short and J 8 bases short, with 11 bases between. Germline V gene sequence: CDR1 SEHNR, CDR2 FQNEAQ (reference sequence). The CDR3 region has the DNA TGTGCCAGCAGCTTAGGTTCAGGATACGAAAAACTGTTTTTT. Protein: CASSLGSGYEKLFF.

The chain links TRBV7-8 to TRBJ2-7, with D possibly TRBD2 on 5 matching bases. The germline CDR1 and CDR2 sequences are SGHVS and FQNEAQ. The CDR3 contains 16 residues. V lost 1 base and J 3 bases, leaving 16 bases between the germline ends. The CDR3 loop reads CASSLGRRRGNYEQYF. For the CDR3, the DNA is TGTGCCAGCAGCTTAGGGCGGCGCCGGGGAAACTACGAGCAGTACTTC.

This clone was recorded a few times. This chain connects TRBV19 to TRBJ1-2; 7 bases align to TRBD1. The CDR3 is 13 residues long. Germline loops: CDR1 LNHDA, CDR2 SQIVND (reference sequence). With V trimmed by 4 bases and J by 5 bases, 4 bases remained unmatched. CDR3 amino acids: CASSRGGGYGYTF. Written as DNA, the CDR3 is TGTGCCAGTAGTAGAGGGGGCGGTTATGGCTACACCTTC.

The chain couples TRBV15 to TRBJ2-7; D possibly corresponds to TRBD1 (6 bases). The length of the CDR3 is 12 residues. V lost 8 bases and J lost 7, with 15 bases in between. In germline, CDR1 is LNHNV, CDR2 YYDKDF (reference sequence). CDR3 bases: TGTGCCACCGCTGAGACAGGCCGGGAGCAGTACTTC. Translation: CATAETGREQYF.

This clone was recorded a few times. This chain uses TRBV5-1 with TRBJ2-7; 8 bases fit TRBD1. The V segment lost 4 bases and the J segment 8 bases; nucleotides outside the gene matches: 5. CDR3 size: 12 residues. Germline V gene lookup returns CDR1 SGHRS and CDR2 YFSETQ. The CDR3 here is CASSPGQGQQYF. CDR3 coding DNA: TGCGCCAGCAGCCCCGGACAGGGCCAGCAGTACTTC.